This entry describes one T cell receptor beta chain. Under the authors' procedure: Reference gene primers were amplified, and this amplification served to estimate nucleated cell counts. Generated by immunoSEQ multiplex PCR, the TCRdb table keeps only in-frame clones and is missing some. V and J calls and clone size are given by that table; D and trimming were obtained from the DNA. The sample includes about 270,000 clones, 80% to 85% of them seen just once. This sample is drawn from a study of blood T cell repertoires in COVID-19. About the study: The United States, Italy and Spain provided the acute and convalescent COVID-19 samples. PBMCs, B-cell-depleted T cells, or T cells provided the cDNA or gDNA that made up the material.

CDR1 is SGHTA and CDR2 is FQGTGA in the germline V gene. The V and J ends lost 5 bases and 1 base, in that order; junction bases with no gene match: 1. This CDR3 is built from 14 residues. The chain links TRBV7-3 to TRBJ1-1; TRBD1 matches 10 bases. The sequenced sample was peripheral blood. The sequence derives from a woman between 55 and 75 years old with active or convalescent COVID-19. CDR3 in amino acids: CASSRDRGNTEAFF. The CDR3, as DNA: TGTGCCAGCAGCAGGGACAGGGGGAACACTGAAGCTTTCTTT. The variable domain in full, with the rest retrieved from reference TRBV7-3 and TRBJ1-1, is GAGVSQTPSNKVTEKGKYVELRCDPISGHTALYWYRQSLGQGPEFLIYFQGTGAADDSGLPNDRFFAVRPEGSVSTLKIQRTERGDSAVYLCASSRDRGNTEAFFGQGTRLTVV.